This TCR beta chain derives from a study of cytomegalovirus exposure and HLA in healthy donors. With respect to this clone: Its specificity is not known.

V shed 3 bases and J shed 3 bases, with 12 bases lying between them. Germline V gene sequence: CDR1 SGHTA, CDR2 FQGNSA. The CDR3 spans 14 residues. Amplification used 60 Vbeta primers and 13 Jbeta primers. Here immunoSEQ multiplex PCR was the method, and the copy in TCRdb shows in-frame clones only, minus some. The sample lists around 150,000 clones, around 75% occurring once. Study results and limitations: Most subjects had HLA-A and HLA-B alleles reportedly predicted accurately by TCR beta sequences.

This clonotype originated in a human donor in good health. The chain is built from TRBV7-2 and TRBJ2-7, with D perhaps TRBD1 (5 bases). The specimen was PBMCs. CDR3: CASSFYGDSYEQYF. CDR3 DNA sequence: TGTGCCAGCAGCTTTTATGGAGACAGCTACGAGCAGTACTTC. Full variable domain (rest looked up from reference TRBV7-2 and TRBJ2-7): GAGVSQSPSNKVTEKGKDVELRCDPISGHTALYWYRQSLGQGLEFLIYFQGNSAPDKSGLPSDRFSAERTGGSVSTLTIQRTQQEDSAVYLCASSFYGDSYEQYFGPGTRLTVT.